A single sample gave rise to the 12 T cell receptor beta chains below, sequenced in a study of control samples from healthy donors and cancer patients. Using immunoSEQ multiplex PCR, the repertoire was profiled, and TCRdb retains in-frame clones only, with some absent. The profile shows around 190,000 clones, around 90% of them singletons. Sample: blood. The receptors were gathered from a young man in good health.

The chain has TRBV19 and TRBJ1-5; D is ambiguous. V shed 6 bases and J shed 0 bases, with 12 bases lying between them. CDR1 is LNHDA, CDR2 SQIVND, per germline (reference sequence). This CDR3 contains 15 residues. The CDR3 region is CASRPDGNSNQPQHF. CDR3 DNA: TGTGCCAGTAGACCCGACGGTAATAGCAATCAGCCCCAGCATTTT. Combining the CDR3 with reference TRBV19 and TRBJ1-5 gives the whole variable domain DGGITQSPKYLFRKEGQNVTLSCEQNLNHDAMYWYRQDPGQGLRLIYYSQIVNDFQKGDIAEGYSVSREKKESFPLTVTSAQKNPTAFYLCASRPDGNSNQPQHFGDGTRLSIL.

This clone was found a few times. This chain connects TRBV14 to TRBJ1-2; 8 bases align to TRBD1. The J segment lost 4 bases and the V segment lost 7 bases, leaving 8 bases of the junction unmatched. This CDR3 region has 14 residues. Looked up from germline, CDR1 is SGHDN and CDR2 is FVKESK. CDR3 DNA: TGTGCCAGCACTCCCGGGACAGGCTCCTATGGCTACACCTTC. Protein sequence: CASTPGTGSYGYTF.

The gene calls are TRBV27 and TRBJ1-5, with 8 bases matching TRBD1. The V and J ends lost 7 bases and 0 bases, in that order; junction bases with no gene match: 8. Germline CDR1 reads MNHEY; CDR2 reads SMNVEV (reference sequence). The CDR3 extends over 16 amino acids. Written as DNA, the CDR3 is TGTGCCAGCACCCCCAGGGGGCAGGATAGCAATCAGCCCCAGCATTTT. It translates to CASTPRGQDSNQPQHF.

The chain uses TRBV5-1 and TRBJ2-7; tentatively, D is TRBD2 (5 bases). CDR3 size: 14 residues. V lost 0 bases, J lost 6 bases, and 13 bases lay in between. Germline V CDR1 and CDR2: SGHRS, YFSETQ. The CDR3 coding sequence is TGCGCCAGCAGCTTGGCCTCTGCCCGGGGCGAGCAGTACTTC. This translates into CASSLASARGEQYF.

The chain has TRBV4-1 and TRBJ2-5; D not resolved. The V and J ends lost 4 bases and 7 bases respectively, with 13 bases between them. CDR1 is MGHRA and CDR2 is YSYEKL in the germline V gene. This CDR3 is 13 amino acids long. As DNA, the CDR3 is TGCGCCAGCAGCCGGGCCTTATTCGGGACCCAGTACTTC. Its translation is CASSRALFGTQYF.

This chain uses TRBV19 with TRBJ2-3, with 12 nucleotides matching TRBD2. Trimming cost V 6 bases and J 2 bases; bases outside gene matches: 3. This CDR3 spans 15 amino acids. Germline CDR1 and CDR2: LNHDA and SQIVND (reference sequence). CDR3 loop: CASRRTSGVTDTQYF. CDR3 coding DNA: TGTGCCAGTAGGCGGACTAGCGGGGTCACAGATACGCAGTATTTT.

This chain uses TRBV19 with TRBJ1-1; D might be TRBD1 (6 bases). The V end lost 8 bases, the J end lost 2 bases, and 12 bases lay between the germline ends. Germline V gives CDR1 LNHDA, CDR2 SQIVND (reference sequence). The CDR3 covers 13 residues. CDR3 DNA sequence: TGTGCCAGTTCCGGAGGGGGAAACACTGAAGCTTTCTTT. Protein: CASSGGGNTEAFF.

The chain is built from TRBV25-1 and TRBJ1-5; 9 nucleotides line up with TRBD1. The germline CDR1 and CDR2 sequences are MGHDK and SYGVNS. The V gene end was trimmed by 6 bases and the J gene end by 6 bases; junction bases not matched to a gene: 6. The CDR3 totals 14 residues. The chain's CDR3 is CASSPGTGLQPQHF. CDR3 bases: TGTGCCAGCAGCCCCGGGACAGGGCTTCAGCCCCAGCATTTT.

J is TRBJ1-2 and V is TRBV3-1 (or the pseudogene TRBV3-2), with TRBD1 matching over 7 bases. V shed 0 bases and J 4 bases; nucleotides not matched to a gene: 8. Germline V lookup: CDR1 LGHDT, CDR2 YNNKEL (reference sequence). The CDR3 is 16 amino acids. The CDR3: CASSQDYARGIYGYTF. The CDR3 DNA is TGTGCCAGCAGCCAAGATTATGCCAGGGGGATCTATGGCTACACCTTC.

The rearrangement uses TRBV19 and TRBJ2-5; 8 nucleotides line up with TRBD1. Germline V gives CDR1 LNHDA, CDR2 SQIVND (reference sequence). CDR3 length: 14 amino acids. V was pared by 3 bases and J by 3 bases, with 3 bases of the junction left unmatched. CDR3 amino acids: CASSIRGREETQYF. In DNA, the CDR3 is TGTGCCAGTAGTATCAGGGGGCGAGAAGAGACCCAGTACTTC.

This chain joins TRBV7-9 and TRBJ1-1; weak D call: TRBD1 (5 bases). In germline, CDR1 is SEHNR, CDR2 FQNEAQ (reference sequence). V shed 7 bases and J shed 0 bases, with 12 bases lying between them. This CDR3 contains 14 residues. The chain's CDR3 is CASTTGVMNTEAFF. The CDR3 nucleotides read TGTGCCAGCACCACGGGGGTCATGAACACTGAAGCTTTCTTT. The variable domain in full, completed from reference TRBV7-9 and TRBJ1-1, reads DTGVSQNPRHKITKRGQNVTFRCDPISEHNRLYWYRQTLGQGPEFLTYFQNEAQLEKSRLLSDRFSAERPKGSFSTLEIQRTEQGDSAMYLCASTTGVMNTEAFFGQGTRLTVV.

The gene calls are TRBV5-4 and TRBJ1-1; 9 positions match TRBD1. CDR3 size: 14 residues. Germline CDR1 is SGHNT and CDR2 is YYREEE (reference sequence). V shed 4 bases, J shed 7 bases, and the junction held 8 bases outside the gene matches. CDR3 nucleotides: TGTGCCAGCAGCATTCAGACAGGGGGGGATGAAGCTTTCTTT. This gives the protein CASSIQTGGDEAFF.